This T cell receptor beta chain came from a study of blood T cells in healthy people across ages. The study's findings and limits: In these data, TCR beta diversity tracked strongly with naive T cell percentage.

V was pared by 8 bases and J by 6 bases, with 13 bases between. CDR3 length equals 12 residues. Germline V gene lookup returns CDR1 SQVTM and CDR2 ANQGSEA. Points on this clonotype: Its antigen is unknown.

A second 7 to 11 cycle PCR used barcoded and J-beta primers. TCRdb used MiXCR to reprocess the 5' RACE reads, holding one entry per CDR3 protein. The sample records 1.5 million to 2 million distinct CDR3 sequences, roughly 27% being singletons. The chain links TRBV29-1 to TRBJ2-2, with D uncertain. The sequence derives from a woman aged 25 to 39 in good health. Source material: blood. For the CDR3, the DNA is TGCAGCTTCACCCTTACCCCCGGGGAGCTGTTTTTT. It translates to CSFTLTPGELFF.